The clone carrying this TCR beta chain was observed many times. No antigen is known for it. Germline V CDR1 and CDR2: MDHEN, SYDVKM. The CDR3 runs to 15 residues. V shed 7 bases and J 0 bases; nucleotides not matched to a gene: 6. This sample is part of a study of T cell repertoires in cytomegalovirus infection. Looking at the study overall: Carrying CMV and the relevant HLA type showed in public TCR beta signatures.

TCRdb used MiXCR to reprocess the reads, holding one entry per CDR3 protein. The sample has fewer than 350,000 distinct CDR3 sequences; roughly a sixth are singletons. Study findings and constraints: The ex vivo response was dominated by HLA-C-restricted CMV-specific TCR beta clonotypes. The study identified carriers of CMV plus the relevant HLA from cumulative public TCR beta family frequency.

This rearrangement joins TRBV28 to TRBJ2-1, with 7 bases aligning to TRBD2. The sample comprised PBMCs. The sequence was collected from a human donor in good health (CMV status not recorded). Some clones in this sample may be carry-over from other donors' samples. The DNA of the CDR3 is TGTGCCAGCAATCGAGCGGGGTACTCCTACAATGAGCAGTTCTTC. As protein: CASNRAGYSYNEQFF.